The 19 T cell receptor beta chains presented below share a single source sample, sequenced in a study of CD8 T cells in Susac syndrome. RNA amounts of roughly 0.45 to 1 ug underwent reverse transcription with random hexamers. MiXCR was run by TCRdb on the immunoSEQ multiplex PCR reads, yielding one entry per CDR3 protein. This sample yields approximately 90,000 distinct CDR3 sequences, of which roughly 91% are seen a single time; around 0.31% belongs to the top ten. Sequenced input: CD8+ T cells from PBMCs. The source is a human donor in good health.

The gene calls are TRBV5-4 and TRBJ2-1; perhaps TRBD2 as D (5 bases). Germline V CDR1 and CDR2: SGHNT, YYREEE (reference sequence). CDR3 size: 14 residues. Between the trimmed V and J ends, which lost 4 bases and 8 bases, there was a span of 16 bases. The CDR3 reads CASSPKNPGDEQFF. The CDR3 DNA follows: TGTGCCAGCAGCCCCAAGAATCCCGGGGATGAGCAGTTCTTC. The entire variable domain, with the rest obtained from reference TRBV5-4 and TRBJ2-1, is as follows: ETGVTQSPTHLIKTRGQQVTLRCSSQSGHNTVSWYQQALGQGPQFIFQYYREEENGRGNFPPRFSGLQFPNYSSELNVNALELDDSALYLCASSPKNPGDEQFFGPGTRLTVL.

The chain links TRBV20-1 to TRBJ2-7, with D maybe TRBD2 (5 bases). Trimming pared 3 bases from V and 2 bases from J, leaving 14 bases between. This CDR3 region has 14 residues. Germline CDR1 is DFQATT and CDR2 is SNEGSKA (reference sequence). The CDR3 bases are TGCAGTGCTAGTAGCGTGGGCTTGGCCTACGAGCAGTACTTC. Amino acid sequence: CSASSVGLAYEQYF.

V usage is TRBV5-6 and J usage is TRBJ1-2; TRBD1 aligns across 9 bases. The CDR3 covers 14 residues. With 5 bases clipped from V and 8 bases from J, the junction kept 10 bases outside the gene matches. From germline, CDR1 is SGHDT and CDR2 YYEEEE. CDR3 in amino acids: CASRPQGAGVGYTF. CDR3 DNA sequence: TGTGCCAGCAGACCACAGGGGGCTGGGGTCGGCTACACCTTC.

This clonotype has more than one count but fewer than ten. This chain links TRBV5-1 with TRBJ1-1; 9 bases map to TRBD1. The V segment lost 4 bases and the J segment 6 bases; nucleotides outside the gene matches: 7. Germline V gene data show CDR1 as SGHRS and CDR2 as YFSETQ. The CDR3 is made up of 14 amino acids. CDR3 in DNA: TGCGCCAGCAGCCCGCTTGGGACAGGGCCTGAAGCTTTCTTT. The encoded protein is CASSPLGTGPEAFF.

The CDR3 DNA sequence: TGCGCCAGCAGCTTTGAAGGGTATGGCTACACCTTC. It specifies CASSFEGYGYTF. The V and J genes are TRBV5-1 and TRBJ1-2; D remains ambiguous. CDR1 is SGHRS and CDR2 is YFSETQ in the germline V gene. The ends were cut back, 2 bases at V and 5 bases at J, with 7 bases in the middle. The CDR3 sequence is 12 residues long. Supplemented by reference TRBV5-1 and TRBJ1-2, the full variable domain reads KAGVTQTPRYLIKTRGQQVTLSCSPISGHRSVSWYQQTPGQGLQFLFEYFSETQRNKGNFPGRFSGRQFSNSRSEMNVSTLELGDSALYLCASSFEGYGYTFGSGTRLTVV.

This rearrangement joins TRBV7-8 to TRBJ2-5; D possibly uses TRBD1 or TRBD2 (5 bases each). Trimming left V 8 bases short and J 1 base short, with 26 bases between. Germline assignment: CDR1 SGHVS and CDR2 FQNEAQ. There are 18 residues in the CDR3. Written as DNA, the CDR3 is TGTGCCAGCGGCTACGAAAAGGGGACGACACCTCTCCAAGAGACCCAGTACTTC. Its translation is CASGYEKGTTPLQETQYF.

J is TRBJ1-1 and V is TRBV7-8; possible D gene TRBD1, 6 bases. CDR3 length: 12 amino acids. Trimming shortened V by 4 bases and J by 11 bases, and 14 bases separated the two germline ends. CDR1 and CDR2 (germline): SGHVS, FQNEAQ. In nucleotides, the CDR3 is TGTGCCAGCAGCTCAACAGGGTTCTCGGCTTTCTTT. This translates into CASSSTGFSAFF.

The V gene is TRBV12-3 or TRBV12-4, the J gene TRBJ2-1, with D perhaps matching TRBD1 or TRBD2 (5 bases each). The ends were cut back, 0 bases at V and 8 bases at J, with 5 bases in the middle. CDR3 length: 12 residues. CDR3 in amino acids: CASSLAGDEQFF. The CDR3 nucleotides are TGTGCCAGCAGTTTAGCGGGGGATGAGCAGTTCTTC.

The chain links TRBV13 to TRBJ1-4, with unresolved D. The CDR3 runs 15 residues. V was pared by 3 bases and J by 0 bases, with 8 bases between. Germline V CDR1 and CDR2: PRHDT, FYEKMQ (reference sequence). DNA of the CDR3: TGTGCCAGCAGCTTGGGGATTGCAACTAATGAAAAACTGTTTTTT. This codes for CASSLGIATNEKLFF. Using reference TRBV13 and TRBJ1-4 for the parts outside the CDR3, the full variable domain is AAGVIQSPRHLIKEKRETATLKCYPIPRHDTVYWYQQGPGQDPQFLISFYEKMQSDKGSIPDRFSAQQFSDYHSELNMSSLELGDSALYFCASSLGIATNEKLFFGSGTQLSVL.

This sequence joins TRBV29-1 and TRBJ2-7, with D hard to call. CDR3 length: 12 amino acids. Germline assignment: CDR1 SQVTM and CDR2 ANQGSEA. V was cut by 4 bases and J by 2 bases, with 9 bases left in between. CDR3 in amino acids: CSVADTTYEQYF. In DNA form, the CDR3 reads TGCAGCGTTGCCGACACCACCTACGAGCAGTACTTC.

The V and J genes are TRBV27 and TRBJ1-5; D perhaps matches TRBD1 (6 bases). V gave up 5 bases and J gave up 2 bases, with 13 bases separating them. Germline V gives CDR1 MNHEY, CDR2 SMNVEV (reference sequence). This CDR3 contains 15 residues. The CDR3 region has the DNA TGTGCCAGCAGTCCCCTTGGGGGGCGCAATCAGCCCCAGCATTTT. This translates into CASSPLGGRNQPQHF.

This clonotype was observed a single time. The chain recombines TRBV7-6 with TRBJ2-1; D could derive from TRBD1 or TRBD2 (6 bases each). The germline CDR1 and CDR2 sequences are SGHVS and FNYEAQ. This CDR3 is 16 amino acids long. The V and J ends lost 2 bases and 9 bases respectively, with 20 bases between them. This CDR3 is CASSLLGGSGFSEQFF. CDR3 DNA: TGTGCCAGCAGCTTATTGGGGGGCTCTGGATTTAGTGAGCAGTTCTTC.

The chain uses TRBV24-1 and TRBJ1-3; 9 bases agree with TRBD1. CDR1 and CDR2 (germline): KGHDR, SFDVKD. Trimming at V came to 3 bases and at J to 4 bases, leaving 3 bases not matched to a gene. CDR3 length: 15 residues. CDR3 protein: CATSDHTGGGNTIYF. CDR3 sequence (DNA): TGTGCCACCAGTGATCATACAGGGGGCGGAAACACCATATATTTT.

This clonotype has only one observation. V and J are TRBV7-7 and TRBJ2-2; perhaps D is TRBD1 or TRBD2 (5 bases each). V shed 4 bases and J shed 0 bases, with 12 bases lying between them. Germline V lookup: CDR1 SSHAT, CDR2 FNYEAQ (reference sequence). The CDR3 totals 16 residues. CDR3 in amino acids: CASSSQGTANTGELFF. The CDR3 bases are TGTGCCAGCAGCTCCCAAGGGACGGCGAACACCGGGGAGCTGTTTTTT.

The chain couples TRBV10-2 to TRBJ1-2; D ambiguous. CDR3 size: 14 residues. Trimming stripped 0 bases from V and 7 bases from J, with 12 bases between. Per the germline V gene, CDR1 is WSHSY and CDR2 is SAAADI. The CDR3 is CASSESKNLAGYTF. DNA for the CDR3: TGCGCCAGCAGTGAGTCGAAGAATTTGGCTGGCTACACCTTC.

This clonotype was seen just once. The V and J genes are TRBV12-3 or TRBV12-4 and TRBJ2-1; D unresolved. V lost 6 bases and J 2 bases, leaving 14 bases between the germline ends. The CDR3 is made up of 15 amino acids. CDR3 coding DNA: TGTGCCAGCAGCCTGGGCGGAACTCCCTACAATGAGCAGTTCTTC. Protein product: CASSLGGTPYNEQFF.

The V gene is TRBV19, the J gene TRBJ2-1; no reliable D call. The CDR3 runs to 14 residues. CDR1 LNHDA and CDR2 SQIVND come from the germline V gene (reference sequence). The V end lost 1 base, the J end lost 7 bases, and 11 bases lay between the germline ends. The CDR3 loop reads CASSIALGWNEQFF. CDR3 sequence (DNA): TGTGCCAGTAGTATAGCTCTGGGGTGGAATGAGCAGTTCTTC.

The rearrangement joins TRBV4-1 to TRBJ1-2; unclear D gene. This CDR3 is 14 amino acids long. V lost 4 bases, J lost 6 bases, and 15 bases lay in between. From germline, CDR1 is MGHRA and CDR2 YSYEKL. The CDR3 region is CASSPAPLLDGYTF. DNA of the CDR3: TGCGCCAGCAGCCCCGCGCCCCTGTTGGATGGCTACACCTTC.

The rearrangement uses TRBV13 and TRBJ2-2; D might be TRBD1 (6 bases). The CDR3 is 16 residues long. Germline CDR1 is PRHDT and CDR2 is FYEKMQ (reference sequence). V lost 5 bases to trimming and J lost 5 bases, with 18 bases between them. The DNA of the CDR3 is TGTGCCAGCAGCGCCCGTCAGGGGTCGGGGACCGGGGAGCTGTTTTTT. This encodes CASSARQGSGTGELFF.